The clone carrying this T cell receptor beta chain occurred once. The data were taken from a study of blood T cell repertoires in COVID-19. For the study at large: COVID-19 samples collected from the United States, Italy and Spain covered acute and convalescent phases. T cells, B-cell-depleted T cells, or PBMCs supplied cDNA or gDNA.

Authors' methods: Reference gene primer amplification yielded estimated nucleated cell counts. Clones were sequenced by immunoSEQ multiplex PCR, and TCRdb holds only the in-frame ones, with some missing. V, J and clone size derive from that table, while D and trimming were established from the DNA sequence. The data show 150,000 to 200,000 clones, approximately 82% seen once. Trimming cost V 4 bases and J 4 bases; bases outside gene matches: 5. The CDR3 spans 13 residues. The germline V gene has CDR1 SGHNT and CDR2 YYREEE (reference sequence). This receptor was taken from a human donor with acute or convalescent COVID-19. The donor label of this sample is uncertain. V usage is TRBV5-4 and J usage is TRBJ2-7; 7 nucleotides line up with TRBD1. The sample consisted of peripheral blood. This CDR3 reads CASSAKQGYEQYF. Written as DNA, the CDR3 is TGTGCCAGCAGCGCGAAACAGGGGTACGAGCAGTACTTC.